Described below is a single TCR beta chain sequence and its context. Its antigen is not yet known. No much larger clone exists at a distance of one base, and base qualities are not known. The record originates from a study of shared clonotypes between healthy human individuals (dated by TCRdb to about 2020). Study-wide context: Three men and two women, aged 18 to 49 years, made up the cohort. Leukapheresis yielded between about 0.85 and 9.5 billion PBMCs per donor. For each donor, three plates each were used for CD4 naive and CD4 memory, two plates were used for CD8 naive, and one plate was used for CD8 memory. Libraries were prepared and TCR repertoires were sequenced by different laboratories using diverse techniques, in order to increase sequencing depth and limit assay-specific biases. Blood TCR repertoires of about five healthy adults were deeply sequenced to estimate repertoire size and the extent of clonotype sharing between individuals.

Healthy HIV-negative adults with no recently reported acute infections or vaccinations were included as donors. Every donor was a Caucasian adult living in Nashville, Tennessee, USA. CD4+ T cells were enriched by magnetic negative selection, after which naive cells were positively selected on CD45RA and the negative fraction was taken as the memory subset. Blood was obtained by leukapheresis, after which PBMCs were separated by Ficoll-Histopaque density gradient centrifugation and cryopreserved in liquid nitrogen vapor phase. Analytical flow cytometry was used to check the purity and quantity of each magnetically sorted T cell population. From each sorted fraction, genomic DNA was isolated and quantified by UV absorbance on a Nanodrop 2000c. TCR CDR3 regions were amplified from genomic DNA by multiplex PCR using the deep immunoSEQ assay. Extracted genomic DNA from each cell subset was distributed evenly across all wells of several immunoSEQ 96-well plates, and each plate was treated as a replicate. For sorted subsets, each replicate PCR was loaded with about 200 ng genomic DNA, equivalent to 32,000 or so T cell genomes. The purified libraries were quantified using a Qubit 3.0 fluorometer, sized with a Bioanalyzer 2100, and then quantified again using the KAPA Library Quantification kit. Every immunoSEQ 96-well plate was sequenced on a dedicated single-read 150-cycle Illumina NextSeq 550 flow cell. The authors processed their data as follows. The immunoSEQ output contained only junctional sequences without quality scores, so filtering could not match that applied to full-length reads. To assign V/J genes and CDR3, sequences were annotated using PyIR, a Python wrapper for IgBLAST v1.9, with IMGT germline references. Reads were filtered out if the reads had weak V/J assignments (E-value above 1e-6), no CDR3, stop codons, out-of-frame junctions, or ambiguous translated residues. A V3J clonotype was defined by an identical inferred V gene, J gene, and CDR3 amino acid sequence. To compute the percentage overlap between repertoires, the number of shared unique clonotypes was divided by the size of the smaller repertoire. Richness of each repertoire was evaluated using RTK rarefaction, the Chao1 estimator, and Recon v2.1 estimates of unobserved clonotypes. OLGA was used to compute generation probabilities for all TCRbeta clonotypes that the gDNA method yielded from four donors. TCRdb provides this immuneACCESS table in a form limited to in-frame rearrangements. Some clones are lacking; in checked studies, under half of them reflect an unresolved V gene, and why the rest are absent is not known. V and J calls and clone size are copied from that table; D and trimming were computed from the DNA. The sample yields a few million clones; approximately 96% were counted once. The ten largest account for less than 0.15% of the sample.

Results and caveats for the whole study, not just this receptor: Even with the large sequencing depth, rarefaction of the sorted-subset datasets indicated that sequencing was incomplete. Because the study included a small number of donors, the genetic and exposure-history diversity represented was limited. Sharing across several donors was observed for about 4.8% of naive CD4, about 4% of naive CD8, 2% to 2.5% of memory CD4, and about 0.4% of memory CD8 clonotypes. Sampling was restricted to blood, and TCR repertoires in tissues likely differ from the TCR repertoires found in blood. Naive subsets generally had larger estimated clonotype richness than memory subsets did. Pairwise subsampling led to the expectation that sequencing depth would affect the degree of clonotype sharing among donors. Compared with non-shared clonotypes, the clonotypes found in all four sorted-subset donors had higher generation probabilities.

The CDR3 contains 14 residues, cysteine and phenylalanine counted. Just CDR3 DNA is preserved here, 42 bases in frame from base 1. CDR1 and CDR2, per the germline V gene, are MNHEY and SVGAGI. The V and J ends are trimmed by 4 bases and 5 bases, leaving 14 bases between them. The sequence links TRBV6-5 to TRBJ2-5, with the D gene too uncertain to name. This sequence was found in a young man in good health. Input material: naive CD4+ T cells sorted from blood. Interpreted using the paper, the cell subset or site label stands for: CD45RA+ positively selected. The bases read TGTGCCAGCAGTTCGTTGGTACTCCAGGAGACCCAGTACTTC. It encodes CASSSLVLQETQYF.